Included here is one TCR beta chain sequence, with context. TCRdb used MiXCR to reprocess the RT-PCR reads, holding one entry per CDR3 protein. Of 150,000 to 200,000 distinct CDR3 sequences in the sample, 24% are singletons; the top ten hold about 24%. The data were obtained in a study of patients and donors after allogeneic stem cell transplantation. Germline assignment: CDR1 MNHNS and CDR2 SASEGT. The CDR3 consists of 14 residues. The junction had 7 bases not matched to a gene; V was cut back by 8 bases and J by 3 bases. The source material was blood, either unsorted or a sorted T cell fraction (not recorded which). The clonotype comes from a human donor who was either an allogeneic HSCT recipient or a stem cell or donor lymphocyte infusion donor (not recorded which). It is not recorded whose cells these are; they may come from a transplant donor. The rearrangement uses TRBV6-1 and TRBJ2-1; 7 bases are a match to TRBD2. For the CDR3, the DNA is TGTGCCAGCGTACGGCGGGAGAACTACAATGAGCAGTTCTTC. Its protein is CASVRRENYNEQFF.